The 13 T cell receptor beta chains below were found in one sample sequenced in a study of T cell responses to AZD1222 COVID-19 vaccine. This table comes from immunoSEQ multiplex PCR, and its TCRdb copy is limited to in-frame clones, with some not included. The data hold fewer than 200,000 clones, with 88% observed a single time. Sample: peripheral blood, taken 28 days after the second AZD1222 dose. The receptors were sampled from an adult who received the AZD1222 COVID-19 vaccine.

The DNA for the CDR3 is TGCGCCAGCAGCTTGTGGCAGATTAGCACAGATACGCAGTATTTT. Amino acids: CASSLWQISTDTQYF. The chain links TRBV5-1 to TRBJ2-3, with D unresolved. Germline-derived CDR1 and CDR2 are SGHRS and YFSETQ. The CDR3 runs 15 residues. V was trimmed by 1 base and J by 0 bases, leaving 9 bases between them.

In the case of this clone: This same CDR3 is encoded by further DNA sequences in the sample. This chain links TRBV5-1 with TRBJ2-7, with TRBD1 identical over 11 bases. The CDR3 extends over 14 amino acids. V was clipped by 5 bases and J by 2 bases; unmatched bases: 3. The germline V gene has CDR1 SGHRS and CDR2 YFSETQ. The CDR3 DNA reads TGCGCCAGCAGACCGGGACAGGGGGCCTACGAGCAGTACTTC. Translation gives CASRPGQGAYEQYF.

The J gene is TRBJ2-1, the V gene TRBV3-1 (or the pseudogene TRBV3-2), with 9 bases lining up with TRBD2. CDR1 LGHDT and CDR2 YNNKEL come from the germline V gene (reference sequence). This CDR3 is built from 14 residues. V was clipped by 1 base and J by 7 bases; unmatched bases: 2. The CDR3 sequence: CASSQGTSGNEQFF. The CDR3, as DNA: TGTGCCAGCAGCCAAGGAACTAGCGGGAATGAGCAGTTCTTC.

The genes are TRBV5-1 and TRBJ2-2; no definite D call. V lost 2 bases and J lost 5, with 19 bases in between. Per germline, CDR1 SGHRS and CDR2 YFSETQ. The CDR3 extends over 17 amino acids. The CDR3 here is CASSFSPPDPRTGELFF. In nucleotides, the CDR3 is TGCGCCAGCAGCTTCTCGCCCCCCGATCCGAGGACCGGGGAGCTGTTTTTT.

The rearrangement uses TRBV5-1 and TRBJ1-6, with D uncertain. CDR1 is SGHRS, CDR2 YFSETQ, per germline. This CDR3 comprises 15 residues. Trimming shortened V by 4 bases and J by 0 bases, and 8 bases separated the two germline ends. The CDR3 sequence is CASSAGSSYNSPLHF. The CDR3 nucleotides read TGCGCCAGCAGCGCGGGGAGCTCCTATAATTCACCCCTCCACTTT.

This clone is labeled medium-sized. This chain connects TRBV24-1 to TRBJ2-1, with 8 bases matching TRBD1. The junction had 7 bases not matched to a gene; V was cut back by 0 bases and J by 7 bases. The CDR3 runs 16 residues. Germline V gives CDR1 KGHDR, CDR2 SFDVKD. The CDR3 region has the DNA TGTGCCACCAGTGATTTGGGACAGGGAATAGGGAATGAGCAGTTCTTC. It codes for CATSDLGQGIGNEQFF.

The V gene is TRBV11-2, the J gene TRBJ2-7; D is uncertain. The CDR3 contains 13 residues. Germline loops: CDR1 SGHAT, CDR2 FQNNGV. Trimming left V 5 bases short and J 2 bases short, with 10 bases between. The CDR3 coding sequence is TGTGCCAGCAGCAAGGGATCCACCTACGAGCAGTACTTC. Translating it yields CASSKGSTYEQYF.

V gene TRBV5-4 combines with J gene TRBJ2-5; 7 bases are shared with TRBD1. CDR1 and CDR2 from the germline V gene are SGHNT and YYREEE (reference sequence). The CDR3 has 15 residues. Trimming took 4 bases from V and 5 from J; bases not matched to a gene: 11. The CDR3 region is CASSQPQGVGETQYF. The CDR3 DNA sequence: TGTGCCAGCAGCCAGCCGCAGGGGGTGGGGGAGACCCAGTACTTC. The full variable domain, completed using reference TRBV5-4 and TRBJ2-5, is ETGVTQSPTHLIKTRGQQVTLRCSSQSGHNTVSWYQQALGQGPQFIFQYYREEENGRGNFPPRFSGLQFPNYSSELNVNALELDDSALYLCASSQPQGVGETQYFGPGTRLLVL.

The chain joins TRBV5-6 to TRBJ1-5; 7 bases fit TRBD1. From germline, CDR1 is SGHDT and CDR2 YYEEEE. The ends lost 3 bases at V and 6 bases at J; junction bases unmatched: 6. The CDR3 loop spans 14 amino acids. The CDR3 DNA sequence: TGTGCCAGCAGCTCTGGTAGGGGGCGTCAGCCCCAGCATTTT. Amino acid sequence: CASSSGRGRQPQHF.

This CDR3 reads CASSIRGGIGQYF. CDR3 coding DNA: TGTGCCAGTAGTATCCGGGGGGGGATTGGACAGTACTTC. The V gene is TRBV19, the J gene TRBJ2-7; 8 bases match TRBD2. Trimming cost V 3 bases and J 10 bases; bases outside gene matches: 8. Per the germline V gene, CDR1 is LNHDA and CDR2 is SQIVND (reference sequence). There are 13 residues in the CDR3. Full variable domain (remainder filled in from reference TRBV19 and TRBJ2-7): DGGITQSPKYLFRKEGQNVTLSCEQNLNHDAMYWYRQDPGQGLRLIYYSQIVNDFQKGDIAEGYSVSREKKESFPLTVTSAQKNPTAFYLCASSIRGGIGQYFGPGTRLTVT.

This clone was detected once. The chain is built from TRBV3-1 (or the pseudogene TRBV3-2) and TRBJ2-7; 8 bases align to TRBD2. The junction had 5 bases not matched to a gene; V was cut back by 4 bases and J by 0 bases. The CDR3 is 15 residues long. Germline V lookup: CDR1 LGHDT, CDR2 YNNKEL (reference sequence). The CDR3 here is CASSRGGSSSYEQYF. The CDR3 DNA reads as TGTGCCAGCAGCCGCGGGGGGTCTAGCTCCTACGAGCAGTACTTC.

The V and J genes are TRBV19 and TRBJ2-5; D remains unclear. Trimming took 7 bases from V and 2 from J, leaving 11 bases between them. The CDR3 is made up of 13 amino acids. Per the germline V gene, CDR1 is LNHDA and CDR2 is SQIVND (reference sequence). The CDR3, as DNA: TGTGCCAGTACTGGGCCGAGGCAAGAGACCCAGTACTTC. Its translation is CASTGPRQETQYF.

CDR3 bases: TGTGCCAGCAGCTTCGTTTCTACCCGGAATGAGCAGTTCTTC. This codes for CASSFVSTRNEQFF. This sequence joins TRBV7-3 and TRBJ2-1; no reliable D call. Germline V lookup: CDR1 SGHTA, CDR2 FQGTGA. The CDR3 runs 14 residues. V was cut by 3 bases and J by 7 bases, with 13 bases left in between.